In its sample, the clone carrying this T cell receptor beta chain was seen many times. The source of the sample is a study of T-cell reconstitution after alpha-beta-depleted transplantation in children. Unique molecular identifiers featured in how the TCRbeta library was prepared. MiXCR, applied by TCRdb to the PCR reads, yields one record per CDR3 protein. The sample lists about 230,000 distinct CDR3 sequences, more than 10% occurring once. CDR3 length equals 15 residues. CDR1 and CDR2 (germline): MNHEY, SVGEGT. Trimming cost V 7 bases and J 10 bases, with 20 bases left between them. Sequencing was performed on PBMCs from the stem cell graft donor, taken from the stem cell graft. This chain links TRBV6-2 or TRBV6-3 with TRBJ1-6; tentative D call: TRBD1 (6 bases). The clonotype comes from a human donor who donated a stem cell graft to a child with acute lymphoblastic leukemia. DNA of the CDR3: TGTGCCAGCAACAAGACCCCAACAGGGACGTCACCCCTCCACTTT. This sequence encodes CASNKTPTGTSPLHF.